The clone carrying this T cell receptor beta chain was seen once. The sample is drawn from a study of control samples from healthy donors and cancer patients. Method: immunoSEQ multiplex PCR; TCRdb's copy keeps in-frame clones and lacks some. The table includes approximately 100,000 clones, 80% to 90% detected once. Germline assignment: CDR1 LGHNT and CDR2 FRNRAP. The CDR3 covers 13 residues. Trimming removed 2 bases from V and 5 bases from J, with 10 bases in between. The origin of this receptor is a man aged 30 to 39 in good health. The rearrangement uses TRBV12-5 and TRBJ2-7, with a weak D call TRBD1 (6 bases). The sequenced sample consisted of blood. CDR3 in DNA: TGTGCTAGTGGTTTGCCCACAGGGAACGAGCAGTACTTC. Protein product: CASGLPTGNEQYF.